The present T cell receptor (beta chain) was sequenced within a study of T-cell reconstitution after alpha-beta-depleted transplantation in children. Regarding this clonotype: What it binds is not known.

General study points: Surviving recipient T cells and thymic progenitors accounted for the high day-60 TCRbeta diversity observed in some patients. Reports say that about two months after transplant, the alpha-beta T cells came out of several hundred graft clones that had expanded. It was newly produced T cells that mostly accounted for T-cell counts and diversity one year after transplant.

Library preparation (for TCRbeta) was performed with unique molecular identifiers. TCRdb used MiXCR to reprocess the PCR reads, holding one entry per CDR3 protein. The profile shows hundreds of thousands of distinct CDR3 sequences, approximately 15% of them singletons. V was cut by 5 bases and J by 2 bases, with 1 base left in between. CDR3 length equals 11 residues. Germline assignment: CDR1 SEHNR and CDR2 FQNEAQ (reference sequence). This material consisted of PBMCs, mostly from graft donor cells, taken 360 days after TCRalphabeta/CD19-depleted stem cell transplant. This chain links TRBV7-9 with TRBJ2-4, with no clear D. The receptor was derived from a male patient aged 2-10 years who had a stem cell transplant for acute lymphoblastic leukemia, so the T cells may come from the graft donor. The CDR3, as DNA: TGTGCCAGCAGCACCAAAAACATTCAGTACTTC. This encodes CASSTKNIQYF.